This T cell receptor beta chain was sequenced in a study of cytomegalovirus exposure and HLA in healthy donors. PCR involved 60 Vbeta and 13 Jbeta primers. Authors' processing steps: Approximately 9.9 million of some 80 million unique TCR beta chains were shared, per a later count. Here immunoSEQ multiplex PCR was the method, and the copy in TCRdb shows in-frame clones only, minus some. V and J calls and clone size are those listed in that table; D and trimming were worked out from the DNA. In the table there are approximately 200,000 clones, 60% to 85% of which are singletons. As for the donors, each was a healthy bone marrow donor. Study-wide points: The study designated 150 to 200 TCR beta chains cytomegalovirus-associated.

About this clone itself: What it binds is not known.

This CDR3 region has 15 residues. Germline CDR1 and CDR2: SGHRS and YFSETQ. Trimming removed 2 bases from V and 0 bases from J; junction bases left unmatched: 3. This rearrangement joins TRBV5-1 to TRBJ2-5, with 8 bases identical to TRBD2. The sample consisted of PBMCs. The clonotype was recovered from a man aged 40-50 years in good health and CMV-seronegative. CDR3 in amino acids: CASSFNSGNQETQYF. As DNA, the CDR3 is TGCGCCAGCAGCTTTAATAGCGGGAACCAAGAGACCCAGTACTTC.